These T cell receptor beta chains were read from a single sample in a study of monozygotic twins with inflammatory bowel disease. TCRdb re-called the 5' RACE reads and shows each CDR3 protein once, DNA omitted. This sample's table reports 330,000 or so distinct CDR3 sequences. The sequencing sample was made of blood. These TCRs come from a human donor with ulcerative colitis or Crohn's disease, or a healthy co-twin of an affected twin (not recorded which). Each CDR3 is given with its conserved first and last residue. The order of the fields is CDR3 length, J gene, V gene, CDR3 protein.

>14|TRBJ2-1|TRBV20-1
CSARQGAVYNEQFF
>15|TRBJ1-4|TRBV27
CASSGRIGVGEKLFF
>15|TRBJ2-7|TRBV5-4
CASSPPGAGSYEQYF
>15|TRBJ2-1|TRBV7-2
CASSLGRARFNEQFF
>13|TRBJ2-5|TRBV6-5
CASSYLNQETQYF
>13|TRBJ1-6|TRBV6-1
CASSESKASPLHF
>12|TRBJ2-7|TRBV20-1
CSASDSSYEQYF
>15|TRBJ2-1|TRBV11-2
CASRYNPYGANEQFF
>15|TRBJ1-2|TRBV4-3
CASSQGHGVTYGYTF
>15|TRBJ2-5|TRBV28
CASTTKAHGPGTQYF
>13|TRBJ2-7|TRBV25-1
CASSGPEIYEQYF
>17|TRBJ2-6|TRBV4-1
CASSPQEEVVGTNVLTF
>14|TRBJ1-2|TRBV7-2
CASSIQGPDYGYTF
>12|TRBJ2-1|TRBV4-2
CASGQGPETPFF
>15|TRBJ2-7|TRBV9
CASSTSSGLLGEQYF
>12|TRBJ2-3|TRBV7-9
CASSSIQGKQYF
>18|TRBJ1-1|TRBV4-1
CASSQTPDGFGTNTEAFF
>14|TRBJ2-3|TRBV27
CASSPGRSTDTQYF
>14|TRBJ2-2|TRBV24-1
CATSTGMNTGELFF
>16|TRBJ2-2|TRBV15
CATSKGDRGPTGELFF
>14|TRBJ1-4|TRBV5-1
CASSLGQADEKLFF
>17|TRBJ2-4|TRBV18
CASSPEASISAKNIQYF
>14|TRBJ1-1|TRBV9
CASSVSGGNTEAFF
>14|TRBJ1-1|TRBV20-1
CSARDEGPSAEAFF
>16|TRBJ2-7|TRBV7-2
CASSLGGGSRPLGQYF
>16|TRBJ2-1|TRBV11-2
CASSPISGRAYNEQFF